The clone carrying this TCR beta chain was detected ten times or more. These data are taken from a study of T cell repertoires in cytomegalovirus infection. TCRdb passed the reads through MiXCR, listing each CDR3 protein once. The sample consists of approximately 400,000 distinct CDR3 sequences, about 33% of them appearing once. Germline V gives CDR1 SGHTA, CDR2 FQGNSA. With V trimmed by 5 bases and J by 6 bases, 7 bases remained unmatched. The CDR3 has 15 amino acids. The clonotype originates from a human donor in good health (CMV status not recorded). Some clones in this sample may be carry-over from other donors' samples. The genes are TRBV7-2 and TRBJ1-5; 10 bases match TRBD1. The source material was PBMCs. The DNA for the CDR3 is TGTGCCAGCAGCGTCGGGACAGGGGTAGGTCAGCCCCAGCATTTT. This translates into CASSVGTGVGQPQHF.